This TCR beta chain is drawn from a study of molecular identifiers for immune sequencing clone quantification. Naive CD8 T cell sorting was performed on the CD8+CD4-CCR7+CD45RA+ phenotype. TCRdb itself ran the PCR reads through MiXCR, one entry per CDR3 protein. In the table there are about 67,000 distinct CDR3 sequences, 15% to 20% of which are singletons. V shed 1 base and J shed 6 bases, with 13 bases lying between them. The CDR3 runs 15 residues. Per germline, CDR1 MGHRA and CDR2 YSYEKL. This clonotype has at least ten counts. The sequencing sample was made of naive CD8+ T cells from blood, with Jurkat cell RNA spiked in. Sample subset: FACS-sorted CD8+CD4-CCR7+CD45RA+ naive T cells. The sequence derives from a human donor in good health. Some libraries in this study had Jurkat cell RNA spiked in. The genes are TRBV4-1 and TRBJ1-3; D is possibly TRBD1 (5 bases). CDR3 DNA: TGCGCCAGCAGCCAAGGGCCCCCCGGGACAAACACCATATATTTT. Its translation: CASSQGPPGTNTIYF.